Following are 24 T cell receptor beta chains from one sample sequenced in a study of OX40 agonist ivuxolimab in advanced cancers. Sequenced by immunoSEQ multiplex PCR; TCRdb stores in-frame clones only, minus some. In the table there are around 100,000 clones, around 90% of which are singletons. The specimen comprised CD4+ or CD8+ T cells sorted from blood, sampled in a trial of the OX40 agonist ivuxolimab. The receptor source for this set is an adult with an advanced solid tumor such as melanoma, head and neck, liver or kidney cancer.

This sequence joins TRBV7-9 and TRBJ2-1; possibly TRBD1 or TRBD2 for D (5 bases each). Germline V gene sequence: CDR1 SEHNR, CDR2 FQNEAQ (reference sequence). Trimming shortened V by 5 bases and J by 7 bases, and 15 bases separated the two germline ends. CDR3 length equals 14 residues. The CDR3: CASSPNGANNEQFF. The CDR3 nucleotides are TGTGCCAGCAGCCCCAACGGGGCGAATAATGAGCAGTTCTTC.

The rearrangement uses TRBV7-2 and TRBJ2-7, with D perhaps matching TRBD2 (5 bases). Germline CDR1 and CDR2: SGHTA and FQGNSA. The CDR3 runs to 15 residues. Trimming stripped 5 bases from V and 0 bases from J, with 14 bases between. In nucleotides, the CDR3 is TGTGCCAGCAGCACTAGTGCAGCGAGCTCCTACGAGCAGTACTTC. As protein: CASSTSAASSYEQYF.

V is TRBV5-1 and J is TRBJ2-2, with 14 bases fitting TRBD2. V shed 4 bases, J shed 4 bases, and the junction held 6 bases outside the gene matches. The CDR3 sequence is 17 residues long. CDR1 and CDR2 from the germline V gene are SGHRS and YFSETQ. In nucleotides, the CDR3 is TGCGCCAGCAGCCAGACTAGCGGGAGGGCCGGCACCGGGGAGCTGTTTTTT. Encoded protein: CASSQTSGRAGTGELFF.

The chain combines TRBV9 with TRBJ2-2, with 7 bases aligning to TRBD1. In germline, CDR1 is SGDLS, CDR2 YYNGEE. The CDR3 covers 14 residues. Trimming took 0 bases from V and 7 from J; bases not matched to a gene: 3. The CDR3 here is CASSVGSGGGELFF. For the CDR3, the DNA is TGTGCCAGCAGCGTAGGGTCAGGGGGCGGGGAGCTGTTTTTT.

The chain carries TRBV27 and TRBJ2-2, with TRBD1 matching 8 bases. Germline CDR1 reads MNHEY; CDR2 reads SMNVEV (reference sequence). V was pared by 1 base and J by 0 bases, with 10 bases of the junction left unmatched. CDR3 length: 19 residues. The CDR3 sequence is CASSLLGQGITANTGELFF. The CDR3 DNA sequence: TGTGCCAGCAGTTTATTAGGACAGGGAATTACCGCGAACACCGGGGAGCTGTTTTTT.

This chain joins TRBV29-1 and TRBJ1-1; D gene uncertain. Trimming left V 6 bases short and J 3 bases short, with 17 bases between. This CDR3 has 14 residues. The V gene's germline CDR1 is SQVTM and CDR2 ANQGSEA. For the CDR3, the DNA is TGCAGCGTGGCCGGCCGGGGAAGTGACACTGAAGCTTTCTTT. It codes for CSVAGRGSDTEAFF. The full variable domain, rest sourced from reference TRBV29-1 and TRBJ1-1, is SAVISQKPSRDICQRGTSLTIQCQVDSQVTMMFWYRQQPGQSLTLIATANQGSEATYESGFVIDKFPISRPNLTFSTLTVSNMSPEDSSIYLCSVAGRGSDTEAFFGQGTRLTVV.

For this clone: Different DNA sequences within this sample yield the same CDR3. This chain connects TRBV18 to TRBJ2-5, with D possibly called TRBD1 or TRBD2 (5 bases each). Germline values: CDR1 KGHSH, CDR2 LQKENI. The CDR3 spans 14 residues. The V gene lost 3 bases and the J gene lost 2 bases, with 10 bases spanning the gap. The CDR3 region is CASSPPGQQETQYF. CDR3 coding DNA: TGTGCCAGCTCACCGCCGGGGCAACAAGAGACCCAGTACTTC.

This sequence joins TRBV5-1 and TRBJ1-2; no clear D. Germline assignment: CDR1 SGHRS and CDR2 YFSETQ. This CDR3 region has 13 residues. V lost 4 bases and J lost 0, with 7 bases in between. The CDR3 spells CASSDGANYGYTF. The CDR3 bases are TGCGCCAGCAGCGACGGGGCTAACTATGGCTACACCTTC.

The chain uses TRBV30 and TRBJ1-2, with 7 bases identical to TRBD1. The V gene's germline CDR1 is GTSNPN and CDR2 SVGIG (reference sequence). V lost 0 bases, J lost 8 bases, and 9 bases stayed unmatched. The CDR3 contains 14 residues. The CDR3 sequence: CAWSVKGAPGGYTF. The DNA of the CDR3 is TGTGCCTGGAGTGTAAAGGGGGCGCCCGGGGGCTACACCTTC.

The chain links TRBV5-1 to TRBJ2-5; 9 bases are shared with TRBD2. In germline, CDR1 is SGHRS, CDR2 YFSETQ. CDR3 length: 16 amino acids. Germline trimming cut 3 bases from V and 5 bases from J; bases unmatched to any gene: 11. CDR3 protein: CASSWDKAGGVETQYF. The CDR3, as DNA: TGCGCCAGCAGCTGGGATAAAGCGGGAGGCGTGGAGACCCAGTACTTC.

This clone occurred a few times. This chain uses TRBV5-1 with TRBJ1-2; D is possibly TRBD1 (6 bases). With 4 bases removed from V and 6 bases from J, the gap between germline ends came to 10 bases. The CDR3 runs 12 residues. The V gene's germline CDR1 is SGHRS and CDR2 YFSETQ. CDR3 loop: CASSVQGHGYTF. In DNA, the CDR3 is TGCGCCAGCAGCGTCCAGGGGCATGGCTACACCTTC.

V is TRBV4-3 and J is TRBJ2-1; possible D gene TRBD2, 5 bases. V lost 2 bases and J 7 bases, leaving 15 bases between the germline ends. Per germline, CDR1 LGHNA and CDR2 YSLEER. CDR3 size: 15 residues. The CDR3 region is CASSQRDVGINEQFF. The CDR3 region has the DNA TGCGCCAGCAGCCAACGGGATGTCGGGATAAATGAGCAGTTCTTC.

In its sample, this clone was seen once. The gene calls are TRBV30 and TRBJ1-5, with D hard to call. Germline CDR1 and CDR2: GTSNPN and SVGIG (reference sequence). The CDR3 spans 16 residues. The V gene lost 0 bases and the J gene lost 0 bases, with 12 bases spanning the gap. CDR3: CAWSVPGFYSNQPQHF. CDR3 sequence (DNA): TGTGCCTGGAGTGTACCGGGATTTTATAGCAATCAGCCCCAGCATTTT.

The chain links TRBV28 to TRBJ1-1, with 7 bases lining up with TRBD1. J gave up 3 bases and V 2 bases, and 3 bases lay outside the gene matches. This CDR3 is built from 14 residues. Per the germline V gene, CDR1 is MDHEN and CDR2 is SYDVKM. The CDR3 coding sequence is TGTGCCAGCAGTTTAAGGGGGCGATACACTGAAGCTTTCTTT. As protein: CASSLRGRYTEAFF.

This clone was seen just once. This sequence joins TRBV28 and TRBJ1-4; the D is unclear. V gave up 4 bases and J gave up 1 base, with 13 bases separating them. Germline CDR1 MDHEN, CDR2 SYDVKM. This CDR3 is 16 amino acids long. The CDR3 sequence: CASSSKGWGTNEKLFF. Written as DNA, the CDR3 is TGTGCCAGCAGTTCCAAAGGTTGGGGAACTAATGAAAAACTGTTTTTT.

This sequence joins TRBV5-1 and TRBJ2-3; D perhaps matches TRBD1 (5 bases). The CDR3 covers 15 residues. Trimming shortened V by 4 bases and J by 0 bases, and 12 bases separated the two germline ends. CDR1 is SGHRS and CDR2 is YFSETQ in the germline V gene. The CDR3 DNA is TGCGCCAGCAGCCTAGACAGCCCAAGCACAGATACGCAGTATTTT. This encodes CASSLDSPSTDTQYF.

The V call is TRBV28, the J call TRBJ1-5; tentatively, D is TRBD1 (6 bases). The germline CDR1 and CDR2 sequences are MDHEN and SYDVKM. Trimming stripped 7 bases from V and 4 bases from J, with 17 bases between. The CDR3 runs to 15 residues. The DNA of the CDR3 is TGTGCCAGCATAAGGACCGGGACACGGAATCAGCCCCAGCATTTT. Its protein product is CASIRTGTRNQPQHF.

This chain joins TRBV19 and TRBJ2-6; perhaps TRBD2 as D (5 bases). CDR1 and CDR2 from the germline V gene are LNHDA and SQIVND (reference sequence). This CDR3 is built from 16 residues. V was cut by 4 bases and J by 0 bases, with 10 bases left in between. CDR3 sequence (DNA): TGTGCCAGTAGTAAGCGGATAAACTCTGGGGCCAACGTCCTGACTTTC. Its translation: CASSKRINSGANVLTF.

DNA of the CDR3: TGTGCCAGCAGCTTAGGGCAGCCCTACGAGCAGTACTTC. Amino acids: CASSLGQPYEQYF. The chain carries TRBV11-3 and TRBJ2-7; D is unresolved. The CDR3 is 13 amino acids. Germline V gene sequence: CDR1 SGHNT, CDR2 YENEEA. With 1 base removed from V and 2 bases from J, the gap between germline ends came to 6 bases.

The genes are TRBV5-1 and TRBJ2-1; 10 nucleotides agree with TRBD2. V was pared by 4 bases and J by 0 bases, with 7 bases of the junction left unmatched. CDR1 SGHRS and CDR2 YFSETQ come from the germline V gene. This CDR3 is 17 amino acids long. CDR3 nucleotides: TGCGCCAGCAGCCCCCGGACTAGCGGAAGCTCCTACAATGAGCAGTTCTTC. Its protein product is CASSPRTSGSSYNEQFF.

The chain recombines TRBV4-1 with TRBJ1-1, with no clear D. This CDR3 comprises 13 residues. The V end was cut by 0 bases, the J end by 10 bases, with 12 bases between. The germline V gene encodes CDR1 MGHRA and CDR2 YSYEKL. CDR3 amino acids: CASSQDRRTVAFF. The DNA for the CDR3 is TGCGCCAGCAGCCAAGATAGGAGGACGGTAGCTTTCTTT.

The count of this clone is one. V is TRBV5-1 and J is TRBJ2-7; 9 nucleotides line up with TRBD2. The germline V gene has CDR1 SGHRS and CDR2 YFSETQ. The length of the CDR3 is 18 residues. V gave up 6 bases and J gave up 2 bases; unmatched junction bases: 18. This CDR3 is CASKTGVAGVSEPYEQYF. CDR3 DNA: TGCGCCAGCAAGACGGGGGTAGCGGGAGTTTCAGAGCCCTACGAGCAGTACTTC.

This chain connects TRBV28 to TRBJ1-1; D is undetermined. CDR3 length: 11 residues. The germline V gene encodes CDR1 MDHEN and CDR2 SYDVKM. V gave up 10 bases and J gave up 3 bases, with 9 bases separating them. CDR3 nucleotide sequence: TGTGCCACCGCTAGGGACACTGAAGCTTTCTTT. Translation: CATARDTEAFF.

The chain's CDR3 is CASSPPPGQGPHEQFF. CDR3 nucleotide sequence: TGTGCCAGCAGCCCGCCGCCGGGACAGGGCCCGCATGAGCAGTTCTTC. V usage is TRBV6-6 and J usage is TRBJ2-1, with 9 bases identical to TRBD1. Germline V gene lookup returns CDR1 MNHNY and CDR2 SVGAGI (reference sequence). The CDR3 runs to 16 residues. The V and J ends lost 6 bases and 8 bases, in that order; junction bases with no gene match: 14.